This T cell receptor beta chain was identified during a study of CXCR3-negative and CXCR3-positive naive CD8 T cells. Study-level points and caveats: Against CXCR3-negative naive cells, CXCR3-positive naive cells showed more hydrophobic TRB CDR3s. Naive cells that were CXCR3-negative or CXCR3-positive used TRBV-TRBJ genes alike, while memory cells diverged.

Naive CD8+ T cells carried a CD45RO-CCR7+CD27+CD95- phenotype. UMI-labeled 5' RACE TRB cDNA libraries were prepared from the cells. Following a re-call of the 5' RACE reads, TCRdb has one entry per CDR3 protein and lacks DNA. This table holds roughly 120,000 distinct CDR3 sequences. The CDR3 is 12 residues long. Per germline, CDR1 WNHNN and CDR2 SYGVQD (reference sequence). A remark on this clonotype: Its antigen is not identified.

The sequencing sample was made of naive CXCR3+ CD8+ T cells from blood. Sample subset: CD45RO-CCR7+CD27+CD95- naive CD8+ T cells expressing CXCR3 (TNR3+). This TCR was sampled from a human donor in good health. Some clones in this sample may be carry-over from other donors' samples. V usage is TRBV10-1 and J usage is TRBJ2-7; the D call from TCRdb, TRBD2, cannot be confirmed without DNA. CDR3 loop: CASSESASGQYF.